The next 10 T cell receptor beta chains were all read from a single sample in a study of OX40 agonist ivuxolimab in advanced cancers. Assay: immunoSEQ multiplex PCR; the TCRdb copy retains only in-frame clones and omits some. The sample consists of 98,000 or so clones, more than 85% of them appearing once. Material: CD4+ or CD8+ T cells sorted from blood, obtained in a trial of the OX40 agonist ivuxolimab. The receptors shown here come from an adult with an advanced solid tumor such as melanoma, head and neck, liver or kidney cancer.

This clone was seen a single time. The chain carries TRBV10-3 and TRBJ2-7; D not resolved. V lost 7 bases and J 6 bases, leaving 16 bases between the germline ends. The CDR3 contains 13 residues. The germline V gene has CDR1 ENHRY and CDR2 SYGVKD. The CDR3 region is CAIKTKNSSEQYF. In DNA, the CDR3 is TGTGCCATCAAGACCAAAAATTCGTCCGAGCAGTACTTC.

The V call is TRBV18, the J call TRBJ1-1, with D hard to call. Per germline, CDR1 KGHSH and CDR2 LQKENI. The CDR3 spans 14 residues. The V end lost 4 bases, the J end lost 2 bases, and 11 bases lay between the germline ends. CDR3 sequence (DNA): TGTGCCAGCTCACAAAACACAGAAAACACTGAAGCTTTCTTT. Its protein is CASSQNTENTEAFF.

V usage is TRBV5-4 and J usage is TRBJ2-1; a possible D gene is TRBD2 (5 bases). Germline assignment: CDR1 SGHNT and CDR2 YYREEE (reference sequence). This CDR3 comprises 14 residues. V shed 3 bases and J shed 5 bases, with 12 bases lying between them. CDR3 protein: CASSWAPGNNEQFF. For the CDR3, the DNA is TGTGCCAGCAGCTGGGCGCCGGGGAACAATGAGCAGTTCTTC.

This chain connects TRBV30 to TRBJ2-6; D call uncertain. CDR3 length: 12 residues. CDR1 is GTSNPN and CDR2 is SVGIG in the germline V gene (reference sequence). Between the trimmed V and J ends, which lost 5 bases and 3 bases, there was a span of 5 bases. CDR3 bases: TGTGCCTGGGGCCTTGGGGCCAACGTCCTGACTTTC. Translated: CAWGLGANVLTF.

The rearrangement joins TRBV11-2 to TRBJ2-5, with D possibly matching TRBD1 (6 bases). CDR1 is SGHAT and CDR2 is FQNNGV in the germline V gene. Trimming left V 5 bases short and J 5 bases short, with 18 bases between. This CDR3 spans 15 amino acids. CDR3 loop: CASSENTGNGETQYF. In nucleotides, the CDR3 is TGTGCCAGCAGCGAAAATACAGGGAATGGGGAGACCCAGTACTTC.

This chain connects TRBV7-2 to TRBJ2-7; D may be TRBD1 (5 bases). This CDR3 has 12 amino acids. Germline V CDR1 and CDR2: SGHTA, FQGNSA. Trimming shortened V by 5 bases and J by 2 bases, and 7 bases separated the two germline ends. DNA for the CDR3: TGTGCCAGCAGCAAGGACACCTACGAGCAGTACTTC. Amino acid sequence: CASSKDTYEQYF.

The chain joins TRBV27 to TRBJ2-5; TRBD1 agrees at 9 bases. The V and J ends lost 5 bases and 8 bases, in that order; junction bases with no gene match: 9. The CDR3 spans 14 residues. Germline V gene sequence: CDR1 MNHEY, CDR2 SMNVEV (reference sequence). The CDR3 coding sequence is TGTGCCAGCAGTCAGACAGGGGGGCTGGCTACCCAGTACTTC. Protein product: CASSQTGGLATQYF.

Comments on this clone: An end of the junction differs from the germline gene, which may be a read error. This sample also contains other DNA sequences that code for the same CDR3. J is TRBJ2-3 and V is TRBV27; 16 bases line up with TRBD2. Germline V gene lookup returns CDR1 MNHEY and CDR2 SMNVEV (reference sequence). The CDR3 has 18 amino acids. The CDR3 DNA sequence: TGTGCCAGCAGTTCGGGACTAGCGGGAGGGCCCCTCGCAGATACACAGTATTTT. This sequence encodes CASSSGLAGGPLADTQYF.

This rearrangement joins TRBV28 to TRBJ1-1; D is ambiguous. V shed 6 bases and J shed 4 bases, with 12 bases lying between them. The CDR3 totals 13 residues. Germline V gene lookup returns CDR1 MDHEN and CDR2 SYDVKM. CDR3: CASRETISTEAFF. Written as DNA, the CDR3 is TGTGCCAGCAGGGAGACTATTTCCACTGAAGCTTTCTTT.

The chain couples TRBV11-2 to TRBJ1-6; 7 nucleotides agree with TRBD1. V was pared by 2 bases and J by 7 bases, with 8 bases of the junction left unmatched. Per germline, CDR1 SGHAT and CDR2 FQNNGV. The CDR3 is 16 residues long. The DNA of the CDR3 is TGTGCCAGCAGCTTATATCAGGGGGGACTAAATTCACCCCTCCACTTT. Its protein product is CASSLYQGGLNSPLHF.